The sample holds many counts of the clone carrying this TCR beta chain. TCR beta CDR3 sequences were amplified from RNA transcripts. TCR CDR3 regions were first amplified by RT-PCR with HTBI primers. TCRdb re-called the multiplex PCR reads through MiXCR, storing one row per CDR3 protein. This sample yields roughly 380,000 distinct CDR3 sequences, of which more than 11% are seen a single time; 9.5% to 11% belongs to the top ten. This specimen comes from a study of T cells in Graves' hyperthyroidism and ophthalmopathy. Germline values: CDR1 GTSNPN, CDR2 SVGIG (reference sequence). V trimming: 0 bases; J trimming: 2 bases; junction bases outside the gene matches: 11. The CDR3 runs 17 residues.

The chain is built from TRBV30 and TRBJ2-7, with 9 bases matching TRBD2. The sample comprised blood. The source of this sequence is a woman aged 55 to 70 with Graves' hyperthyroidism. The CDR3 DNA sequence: TGTGCCTGGAGTGTGCTAGCGGGAAAGCCGGGAACCTACGAGCAGTACTTC. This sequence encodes CAWSVLAGKPGTYEQYF.